The sequence of this T cell receptor (beta chain) was determined in a study of tumor and adjacent non-tumor tissue in lung cancer. Study summary: Histology: about 13 adenocarcinoma, a couple of squamous cell carcinoma, 1 small cell lung cancer. Overall study findings and caveats: Tumor repertoires had a smaller top 100 clone share than normal lung.

In the case of this clonotype: Its specificity is unknown.

The template was RNA from unsorted bulk tissue. This CDR3 has 14 amino acids. Germline V gene lookup returns CDR1 DFQATT and CDR2 SNEGSKA (reference sequence). J was trimmed by 4 bases and V by 3 bases; bases with no gene match: 8. TCRbeta libraries were built with three rounds of nested PCR, modified from ARM-PCR. TCRdb called the multiplex PCR reads again in MiXCR, with one record for every CDR3 protein. Here the sample spans some 90,000 distinct CDR3 sequences, roughly 62% being singletons. The J gene is TRBJ2-5, the V gene TRBV20-1, with TRBD1 identical over 7 bases. The specimen sequenced was lung tumor tissue. The receptor was isolated from a man between 65 and 79 years old with non-small cell lung cancer. The CDR3 sequence: CSARKGQTPETQYF. The CDR3 nucleotides read TGCAGTGCTAGGAAGGGACAGACCCCAGAGACCCAGTACTTC.